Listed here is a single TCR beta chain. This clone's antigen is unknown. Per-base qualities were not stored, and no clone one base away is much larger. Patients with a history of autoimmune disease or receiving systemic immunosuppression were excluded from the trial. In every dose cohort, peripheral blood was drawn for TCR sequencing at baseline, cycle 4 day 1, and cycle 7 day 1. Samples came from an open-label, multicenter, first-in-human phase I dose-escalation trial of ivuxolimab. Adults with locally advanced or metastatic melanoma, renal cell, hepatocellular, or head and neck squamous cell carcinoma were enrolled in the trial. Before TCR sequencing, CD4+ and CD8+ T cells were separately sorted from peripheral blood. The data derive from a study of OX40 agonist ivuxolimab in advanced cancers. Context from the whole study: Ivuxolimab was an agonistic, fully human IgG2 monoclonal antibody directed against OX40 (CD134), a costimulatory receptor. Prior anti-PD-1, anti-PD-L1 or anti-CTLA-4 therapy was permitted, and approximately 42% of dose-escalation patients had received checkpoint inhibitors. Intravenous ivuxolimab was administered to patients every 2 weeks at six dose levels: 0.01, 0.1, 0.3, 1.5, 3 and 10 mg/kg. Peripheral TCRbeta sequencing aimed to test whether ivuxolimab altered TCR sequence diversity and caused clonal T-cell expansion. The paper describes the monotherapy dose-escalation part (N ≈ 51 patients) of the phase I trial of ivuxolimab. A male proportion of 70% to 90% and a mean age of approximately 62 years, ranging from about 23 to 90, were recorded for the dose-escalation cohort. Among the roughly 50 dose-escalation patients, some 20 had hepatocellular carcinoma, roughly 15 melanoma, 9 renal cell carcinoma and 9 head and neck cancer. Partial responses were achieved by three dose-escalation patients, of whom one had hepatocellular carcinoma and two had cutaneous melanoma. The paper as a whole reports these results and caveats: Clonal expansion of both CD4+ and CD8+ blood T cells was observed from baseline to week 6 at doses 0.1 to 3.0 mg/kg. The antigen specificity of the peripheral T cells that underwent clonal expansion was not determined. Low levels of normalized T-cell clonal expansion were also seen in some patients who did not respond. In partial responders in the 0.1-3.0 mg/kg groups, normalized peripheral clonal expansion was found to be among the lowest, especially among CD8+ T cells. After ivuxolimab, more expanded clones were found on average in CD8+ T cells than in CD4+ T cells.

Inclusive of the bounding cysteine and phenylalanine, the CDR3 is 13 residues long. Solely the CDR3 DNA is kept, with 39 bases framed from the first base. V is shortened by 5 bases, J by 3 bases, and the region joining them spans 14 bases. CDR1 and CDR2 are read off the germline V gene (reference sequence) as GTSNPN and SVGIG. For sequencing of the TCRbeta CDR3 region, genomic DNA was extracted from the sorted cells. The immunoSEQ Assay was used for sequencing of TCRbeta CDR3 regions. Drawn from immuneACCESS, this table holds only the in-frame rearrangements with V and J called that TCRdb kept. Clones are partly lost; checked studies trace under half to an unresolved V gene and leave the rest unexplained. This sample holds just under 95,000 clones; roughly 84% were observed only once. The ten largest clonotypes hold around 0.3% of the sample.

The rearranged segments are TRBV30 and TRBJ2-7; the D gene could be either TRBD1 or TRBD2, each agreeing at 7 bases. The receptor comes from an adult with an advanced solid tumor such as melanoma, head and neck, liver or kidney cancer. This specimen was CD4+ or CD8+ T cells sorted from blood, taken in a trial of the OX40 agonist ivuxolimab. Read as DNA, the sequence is TGTGCCTGGCAGGGGGGGGATGGCTACGAGCAGTACTTC. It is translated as CAWQGGDGYEQYF. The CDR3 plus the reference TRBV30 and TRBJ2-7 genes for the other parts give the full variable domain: SQTIHQWPATLVQPVGSPLSLECTVEGTSNPNLYWYRQAAGRGLQLLFYSVGIGQISSEVPQNLSASRPQDRQFILSSKKLLLSDSGFYLCAWQGGDGYEQYFGPGTRLTVT.